The sequence of this TCR beta chain was determined in a study of blood T cell repertoires in COVID-19. J lost 0 bases, V lost 1 base, and 1 base had no gene match. The CDR3 loop spans 16 amino acids. Germline CDR1 reads MGHRA; CDR2 reads YSYEKL. Sequenced by immunoSEQ multiplex PCR; TCRdb stores in-frame clones only, minus some. The sample holds under 500,000 clones, approximately 92% seen once. The sequence derives from a man younger than 45 who had recovered from COVID-19. Input material: PBMCs or T cells enriched from blood (not recorded which). This chain links TRBV4-1 with TRBJ2-3; 10 bases line up with TRBD2. DNA for the CDR3: TGCGCCAGCAGCCAAGCTAGCGGGAGCAGCACAGATACGCAGTATTTT. Translated, it gives CASSQASGSSTDTQYF.